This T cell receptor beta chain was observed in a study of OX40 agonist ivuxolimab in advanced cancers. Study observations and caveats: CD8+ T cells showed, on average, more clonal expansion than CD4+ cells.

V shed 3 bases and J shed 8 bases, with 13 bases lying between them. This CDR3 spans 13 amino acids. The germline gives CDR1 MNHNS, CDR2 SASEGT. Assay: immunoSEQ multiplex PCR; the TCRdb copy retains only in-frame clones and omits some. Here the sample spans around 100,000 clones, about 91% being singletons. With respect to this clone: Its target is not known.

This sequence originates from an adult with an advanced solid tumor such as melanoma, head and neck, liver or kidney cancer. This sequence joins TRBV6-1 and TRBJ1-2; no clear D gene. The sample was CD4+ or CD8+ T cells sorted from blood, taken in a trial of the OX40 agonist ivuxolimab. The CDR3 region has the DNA TGTGCCAGCAGTGAGGTTATAGTCGGAGGCTACACCTTC. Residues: CASSEVIVGGYTF.